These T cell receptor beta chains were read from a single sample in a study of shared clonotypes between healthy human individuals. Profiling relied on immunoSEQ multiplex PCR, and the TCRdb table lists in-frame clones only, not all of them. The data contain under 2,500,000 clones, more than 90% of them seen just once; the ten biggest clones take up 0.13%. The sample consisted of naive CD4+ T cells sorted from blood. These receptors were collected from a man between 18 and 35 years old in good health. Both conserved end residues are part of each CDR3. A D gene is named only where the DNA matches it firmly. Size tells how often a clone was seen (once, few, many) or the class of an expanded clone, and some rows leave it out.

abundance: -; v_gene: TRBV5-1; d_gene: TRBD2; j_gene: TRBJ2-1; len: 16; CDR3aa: CASSLGLAGSRNEQFF; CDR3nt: TGCGCCAGCAGTTTAGGACTAGCGGGATCTCGAAATGAGCAGTTCTTC
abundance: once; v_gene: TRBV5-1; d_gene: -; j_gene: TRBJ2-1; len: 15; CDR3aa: CATSRTLSSYNEQFF; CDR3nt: TGCGCCACCTCCCGTACATTGAGCTCCTACAATGAGCAGTTCTTC
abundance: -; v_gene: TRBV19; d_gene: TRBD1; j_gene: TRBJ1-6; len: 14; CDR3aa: CASSEGTDNSPLHF; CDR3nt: TGTGCCAGTAGTGAGGGGACAGACAATTCACCCCTCCACTTT
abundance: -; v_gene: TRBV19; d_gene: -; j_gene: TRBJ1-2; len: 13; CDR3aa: CASSDWTRGGYTF; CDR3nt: TGTGCCAGTAGTGACTGGACGAGGGGTGGCTACACCTTC
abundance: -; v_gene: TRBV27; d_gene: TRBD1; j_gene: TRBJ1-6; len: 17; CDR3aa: CASSLLPKTGSHSPLHF; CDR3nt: TGTGCCAGCAGTTTACTCCCCAAGACAGGGAGTCATTCACCCCTCCACTTT
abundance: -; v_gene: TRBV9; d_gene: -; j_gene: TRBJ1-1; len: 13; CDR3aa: CASSVTYQTEAFF; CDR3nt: TGTGCCAGCAGCGTAACCTACCAGACTGAAGCTTTCTTT
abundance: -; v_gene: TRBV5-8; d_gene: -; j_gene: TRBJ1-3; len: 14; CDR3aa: CASGPGDSGNTIYF; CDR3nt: TGTGCCAGCGGACCAGGGGACTCTGGAAACACCATATATTTT
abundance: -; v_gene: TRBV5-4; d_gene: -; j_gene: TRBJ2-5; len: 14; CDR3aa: CASSWDRGQETQYF; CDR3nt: TGTGCCAGCAGCTGGGACCGGGGGCAAGAGACCCAGTACTTC
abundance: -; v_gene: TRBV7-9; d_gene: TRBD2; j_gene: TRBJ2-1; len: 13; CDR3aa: CASKGLADNEQFF; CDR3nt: TGTGCCAGCAAAGGACTAGCGGACAATGAGCAGTTCTTC
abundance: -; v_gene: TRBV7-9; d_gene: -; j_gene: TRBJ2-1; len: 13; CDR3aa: CASHLGVYNEQFF; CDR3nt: TGTGCCAGCCACTTGGGGGTGTACAATGAGCAGTTCTTC
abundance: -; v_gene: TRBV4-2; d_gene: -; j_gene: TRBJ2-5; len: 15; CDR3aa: CASSQELGPQETQYF; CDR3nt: TGTGCCAGCAGCCAAGAACTAGGCCCGCAAGAGACCCAGTACTTC
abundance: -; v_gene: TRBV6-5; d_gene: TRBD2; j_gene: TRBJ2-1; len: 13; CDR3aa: CASSGLAGYEQFF; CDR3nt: TGTGCCAGCAGTGGACTAGCGGGATATGAGCAGTTCTTC
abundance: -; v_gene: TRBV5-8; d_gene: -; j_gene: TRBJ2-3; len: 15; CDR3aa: CASSLAKVTTDTQYF; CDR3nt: TGTGCCAGCAGCTTGGCCAAGGTTACCACAGATACGCAGTATTTT
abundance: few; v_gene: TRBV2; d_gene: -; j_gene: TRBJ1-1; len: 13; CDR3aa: CASRGEMNTEAFF; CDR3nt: TGTGCCAGCAGGGGGGAAATGAACACTGAAGCTTTCTTT
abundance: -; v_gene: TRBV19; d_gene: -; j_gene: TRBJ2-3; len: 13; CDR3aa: CASKTTNTDTQYF; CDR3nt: TGTGCCAGTAAGACTACAAACACAGATACGCAGTATTTT
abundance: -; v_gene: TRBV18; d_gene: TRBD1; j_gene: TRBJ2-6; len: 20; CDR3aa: CASSPRLGQGTKTGANVLTF; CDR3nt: TGTGCCAGCTCACCTAGATTAGGACAGGGTACTAAAACTGGGGCCAACGTCCTGACTTTC
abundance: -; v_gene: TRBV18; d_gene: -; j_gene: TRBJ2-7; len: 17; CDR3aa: CASSLGRLGGSTYEQYF; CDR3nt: TGTGCCAGCTCACTGGGTCGACTTGGTGGATCAACCTACGAGCAGTACTTC
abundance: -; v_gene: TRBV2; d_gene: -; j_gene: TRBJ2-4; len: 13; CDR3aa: CASSVAEKNIQYF; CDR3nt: TGTGCCAGCAGTGTAGCGGAGAAAAACATTCAGTACTTC
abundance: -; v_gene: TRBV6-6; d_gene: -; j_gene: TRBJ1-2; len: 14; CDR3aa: CASSYEGQIYGYTF; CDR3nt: TGTGCCAGCAGTTACGAAGGACAGATTTATGGCTACACCTTC
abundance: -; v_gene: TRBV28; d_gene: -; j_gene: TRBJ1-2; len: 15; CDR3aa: CASSLKARENYGYTF; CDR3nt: TGTGCCAGCAGTTTAAAGGCCAGGGAGAACTATGGCTACACCTTC
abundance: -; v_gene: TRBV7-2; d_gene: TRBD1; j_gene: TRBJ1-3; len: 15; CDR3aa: CASSFRTGLGNTIYF; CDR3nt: TGTGCCAGCAGCTTCCGGACAGGGCTTGGAAACACCATATATTTT
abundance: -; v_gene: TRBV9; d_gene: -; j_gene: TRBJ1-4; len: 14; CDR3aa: CASTPRGEGEKLFF; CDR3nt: TGTGCCAGCACCCCAAGGGGGGAGGGTGAAAAACTGTTTTTT
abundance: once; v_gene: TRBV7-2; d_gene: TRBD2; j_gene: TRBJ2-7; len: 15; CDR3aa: CASSSTGLGAYEQYF; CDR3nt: TGTGCCAGCAGCTCGACGGGACTAGGGGCCTACGAGCAGTACTTC
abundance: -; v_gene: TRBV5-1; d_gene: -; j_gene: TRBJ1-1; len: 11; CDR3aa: CASSEGAEAFF; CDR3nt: TGCGCCAGCAGCGAGGGAGCTGAAGCTTTCTTT
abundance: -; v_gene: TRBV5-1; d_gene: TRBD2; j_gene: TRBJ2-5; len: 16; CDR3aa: CASSLRSGVAQETQYF; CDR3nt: TGCGCCAGCAGCTTACGGAGCGGGGTGGCTCAAGAGACCCAGTACTTC
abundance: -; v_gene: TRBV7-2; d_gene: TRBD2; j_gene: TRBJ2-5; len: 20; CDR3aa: CASSLALAGSRSGGQETQYF; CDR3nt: TGTGCCAGCAGCTTAGCACTGGCCGGGTCTCGTAGCGGGGGCCAAGAGACCCAGTACTTC
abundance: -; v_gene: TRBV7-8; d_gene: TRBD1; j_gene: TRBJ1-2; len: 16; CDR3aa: CASSLGRQGTNYGYTF; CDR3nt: TGTGCCAGCAGCTTAGGGCGACAGGGTACTAACTATGGCTACACCTTC
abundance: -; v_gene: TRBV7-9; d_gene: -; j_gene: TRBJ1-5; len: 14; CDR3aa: CASSRGDSNQPQHF; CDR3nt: TGTGCCAGCAGCCGAGGGGACAGCAATCAGCCCCAGCATTTT
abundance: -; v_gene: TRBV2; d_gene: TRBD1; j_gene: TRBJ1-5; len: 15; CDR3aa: CASSETGRFNQPQHF; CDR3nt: TGTGCCAGCAGTGAGACAGGGAGATTTAATCAGCCCCAGCATTTT
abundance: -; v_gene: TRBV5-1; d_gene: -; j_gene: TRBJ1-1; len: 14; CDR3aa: CASSWQGEQTEAFF; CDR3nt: TGCGCCAGCAGCTGGCAGGGCGAACAAACTGAAGCTTTCTTT
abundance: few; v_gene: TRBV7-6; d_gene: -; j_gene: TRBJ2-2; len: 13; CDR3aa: CASSVIAGGELFF; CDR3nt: TGTGCCAGCAGCGTGATAGCTGGCGGGGAGCTGTTTTTT
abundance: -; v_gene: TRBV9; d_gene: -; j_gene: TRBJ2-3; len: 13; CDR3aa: CASSVGGGDTQYF; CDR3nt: TGTGCCAGCAGCGTAGGTGGGGGAGATACGCAGTATTTT
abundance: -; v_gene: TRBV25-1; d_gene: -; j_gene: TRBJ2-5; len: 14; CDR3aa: CASSMHGLQETQYF; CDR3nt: TGTGCCAGCTCCATGCATGGACTTCAAGAGACCCAGTACTTC
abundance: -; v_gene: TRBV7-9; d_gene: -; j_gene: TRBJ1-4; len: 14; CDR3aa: CASKSAVAGEKLFF; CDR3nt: TGTGCCAGCAAATCAGCAGTCGCGGGTGAAAAACTGTTTTTT
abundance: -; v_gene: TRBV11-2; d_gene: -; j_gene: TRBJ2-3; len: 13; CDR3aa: CASSLTGTDTQYF; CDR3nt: TGTGCCAGCAGCTTAACTGGGACAGATACGCAGTATTTT
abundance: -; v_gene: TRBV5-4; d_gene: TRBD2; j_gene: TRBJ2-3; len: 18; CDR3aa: CASSAGLAGRKGPDTQYF; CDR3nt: TGTGCCAGCAGCGCGGGACTAGCGGGAAGGAAGGGCCCAGATACGCAGTATTTT